This T cell receptor beta chain emerged from a study of blood T cell repertoires in COVID-19 (TCRdb year 2020). Describing the broader study: Samples covering the acute and convalescent phases of COVID-19 were provided by collaborators in the United States, Italy and Spain. The prospective study material was composed of cDNA or gDNA derived from T cells, B-cell-depleted T cells, or PBMCs. The samples were drawn from the first 160 participants of the ongoing ImmuneRACE study and from under 1,500 subjects provided by 6 global collaborators. Subjects who had been exposed to COVID-19, were actively infected with it, or had recovered from it provided the deeply sampled blood TCRbeta repertoires that made up the dataset. Sample metadata almost always included a de-identified subject ID, COVID-19 status, age in years and sex. The repertoires were made available in a free public database intended to serve as a resource for research on the immune response to SARS-CoV-2. Where available, HLA class I and class II types were obtained from metadata supplied by the sample provider rather than from assay-based typing. What the research found in general, with its limitations: How much clinical and demographic metadata was included differed by source and by participant, and the metadata was provided uncurated.

One collaborating source in Seattle enrolled patients while the patients were actively infected and followed the patients over time throughout the course of disease. Each collaborating institution followed its own protocols to collect whole blood in K2EDTA tubes. For TCRbeta analysis, collaborators shipped samples in one of three forms: frozen whole blood, isolated PBMCs, or DNA extracted from either of those sample types. Here V drops 2 bases and J drops 9 bases, and the junction holds 7 bases not matched to any gene. From a lookup of the germline V gene, CDR1 and CDR2 are SGDLS and YYNGEE. Measured from the cysteine to the phenylalanine, the CDR3 is 15 residues long. Only the CDR3 DNA is retained, 45 bases long and in frame from the first base. Points on this clone: The specificity of this receptor is unknown. There are no base qualities to consult, and no much larger clone falls within one base.

TCRbeta CDR3 regions were amplified from genomic DNA using the immunoSEQ Assay, a bias-controlled multiplex PCR. Concerning the study's data processing: The number of nucleated cells in each sample was estimated by amplification of reference gene primers within the assay. To quantify the absolute abundance of each unique TCRbeta CDR3 rearrangement, sequence reads were collapsed and filtered. For each sample, productive Simpson clonality was calculated by taking the square root of Simpson's diversity index across productive rearrangements. Held by TCRdb, this immuneACCESS table contains in-frame sequences only and omits some clones. Under half of the omission traces to an unresolved V gene where checked; the cause of the rest is unknown. V and J calls plus clone size are reproduced from that table; the DNA served to infer D and trimming. This sample lists over 90,000 clones; less than 85% were detected once. The ten largest clones represent around 3.9% of the sample.

This TCR was recovered from an older man with COVID-19, enrolled during active disease. Material for sequencing was peripheral blood. The chain employs TRBV9 and TRBJ2-1, with TRBD2 matching 11 junction bases. At the DNA level, the sequence is TGTGCCAGCAGCGTTGGGACTAGCGGCATGTCTGAGCAGTTCTTC. Protein translation: CASSVGTSGMSEQFF.